The following is a T cell receptor beta chain sequence with its context. The antigen is not known. Reverse transcription of roughly 0.5 to 1 ug RNA was carried out with random hexamers. TCRdb recomputed calls from the immunoSEQ multiplex PCR reads with MiXCR, one row per CDR3 protein. The repertoire consists of 75,000 to 80,000 distinct CDR3 sequences, with approximately 93% occurring once and the leading ten covering 0.5% to 0.65%. The CDR3 sequence is 15 residues long. V dropped 6 bases and J dropped 4; count of bases not matched to a gene: 6. These data come from a study of CD8 T cells in Susac syndrome. Study overall: Blood was drawn from patients with Susac syndrome. At that point, they were therapy-naive, on corticosteroids, or on intravenous immunoglobulin alone.

Notes on the study in general: Susac CD8+ cells expanded clonally the most in TEMRA cells and in active patients. Susac-specific public clones numbered about 15 in total CD8+ repertoires (and about five in CD8+ TEMRA repertoires).

The sequenced material came from CD8+ T cells from PBMCs. The V and J genes are TRBV12-3 or TRBV12-4 and TRBJ2-5, with 12 bases matching TRBD2. This receptor was obtained from a human donor with Susac syndrome. For the CDR3, the DNA is TGTGCCAGCAGGGCTAGCGGGGGGGAGGGAGAGACCCAGTACTTC. It codes for CASRASGGEGETQYF.